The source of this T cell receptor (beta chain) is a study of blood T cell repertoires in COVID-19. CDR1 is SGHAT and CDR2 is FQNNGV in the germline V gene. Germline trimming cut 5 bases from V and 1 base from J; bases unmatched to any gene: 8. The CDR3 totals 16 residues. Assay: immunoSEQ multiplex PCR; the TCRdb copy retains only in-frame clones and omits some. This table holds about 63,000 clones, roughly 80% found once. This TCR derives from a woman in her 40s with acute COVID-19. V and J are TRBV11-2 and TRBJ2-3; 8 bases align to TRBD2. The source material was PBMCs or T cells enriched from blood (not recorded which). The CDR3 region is CASSALGGGRTDTQYF. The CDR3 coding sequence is TGTGCCAGCAGCGCTCTCGGCGGGGGGCGCACAGATACGCAGTATTTT.